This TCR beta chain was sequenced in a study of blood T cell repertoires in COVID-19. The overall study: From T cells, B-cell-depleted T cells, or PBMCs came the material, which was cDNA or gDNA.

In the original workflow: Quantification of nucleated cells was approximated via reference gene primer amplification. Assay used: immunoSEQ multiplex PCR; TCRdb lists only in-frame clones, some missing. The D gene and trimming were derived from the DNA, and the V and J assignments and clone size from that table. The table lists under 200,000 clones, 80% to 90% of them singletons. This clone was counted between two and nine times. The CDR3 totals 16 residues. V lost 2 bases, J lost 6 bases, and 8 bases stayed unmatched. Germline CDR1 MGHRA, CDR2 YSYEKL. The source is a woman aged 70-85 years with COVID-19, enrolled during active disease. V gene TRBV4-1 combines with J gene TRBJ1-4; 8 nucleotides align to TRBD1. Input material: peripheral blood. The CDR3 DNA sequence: TGCGCCAGCAGCCAAACCCTACAGGGGGGATATGAAAAACTGTTTTTT. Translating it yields CASSQTLQGGYEKLFF.